These T cell receptor beta chains were read from a single sample in a study of regulatory T cells in long-lasting Graves disease. TCRdb reprocessed the multiplex PCR reads with MiXCR, giving one entry per CDR3 protein. The sample yields more than 400,000 distinct CDR3 sequences, 15% to 20% seen once. This sample also appeared in a second study, on T cells in Graves' hyperthyroidism and ophthalmopathy.

Sequencing was performed on peripheral blood mononuclear cells (PBMCs), taken at new diagnosis, from a patient treated with antithyroid drugs. These receptors originate from a woman younger than 45 with Graves disease. The CDR3 runs from the conserved cysteine through the conserved F or W. The order of the fields is J gene, V gene, D gene, clone size, CDR3 protein, CDR3 DNA. A D gene is named only where the DNA matches it firmly. The listing skips clone size in some rows; elsewhere it reads once, few, many or a size class.

J: TRBJ2-5
V: TRBV4-1
D: NA
size: NA
CDR3: CASGLQTGRQETQYF
DNA: TGCGCCAGCGGCCTGCAGACCGGGCGCCAAGAGACCCAGTACTTC

J: TRBJ1-2
V: TRBV28
D: NA
size: many
CDR3: CASSLVPIRGGYGYTF
DNA: TGTGCCAGCAGTTTAGTCCCCATCCGAGGCGGCTATGGCTACACCTTC

J: TRBJ2-3
V: TRBV7-9
D: TRBD1
size: NA
CDR3: CASSSGTGVTDTQYF
DNA: TGTGCCAGCAGCTCCGGGACAGGGGTCACAGATACGCAGTATTTT

J: TRBJ1-5
V: TRBV2
D: NA
size: many
CDR3: CASSVLITSRGNQPQHF
DNA: TGTGCCAGCAGCGTTCTTATTACCTCTAGGGGAAATCAGCCCCAGCATTTT

J: TRBJ2-3
V: TRBV29-1
D: TRBD2
size: many
CDR3: CSVAGTSGTDTQYF
DNA: TGCAGCGTGGCCGGGACTAGCGGCACAGATACGCAGTATTTT

J: TRBJ2-5
V: TRBV7-8
D: NA
size: many
CDR3: CASSGGTVSQKTQYF
DNA: TGTGCCAGCAGCGGGGGGACAGTCTCCCAGAAGACCCAGTACTTC

J: TRBJ2-2
V: TRBV5-1
D: NA
size: many
CDR3: CASSLSADANTGELFF
DNA: TGCGCCAGCAGCTTATCGGCGGACGCGAACACCGGGGAGCTGTTTTTT

J: TRBJ1-1
V: TRBV28
D: NA
size: many
CDR3: CASSAGTKGDAFF
DNA: TGTGCCAGCAGTGCGGGGACCAAAGGCGATGCTTTCTTT

J: TRBJ2-3
V: TRBV5-1
D: NA
size: many
CDR3: CASSWDTDTQYF
DNA: TGCGCCAGCAGCTGGGACACAGATACGCAGTATTTT

J: TRBJ2-2
V: TRBV12-3/TRBV12-4
D: NA
size: once
CDR3: CATETAGELFF
DNA: TGTGCCACCGAGACTGCCGGGGAGCTGTTTTTT

J: TRBJ2-1
V: TRBV28
D: NA
size: many
CDR3: CASSSSTRLAHNEQFF
DNA: NA

J: TRBJ2-7
V: TRBV7-8
D: TRBD2
size: many
CDR3: CASSFPGLAETWDEQYF
DNA: TGTGCCAGCAGCTTTCCGGGACTAGCGGAGACCTGGGACGAGCAGTACTTC

J: TRBJ2-3
V: TRBV5-1
D: TRBD2
size: many
CDR3: CASSPFLGIAGLSTDTQYF
DNA: TGCGCCAGCAGCCCATTCCTGGGGATAGCGGGACTTAGCACAGATACGCAGTATTTT

J: TRBJ2-3
V: TRBV7-2
D: NA
size: many
CDR3: CASSDLGHRKESDTQYF
DNA: TGTGCCAGCAGCGACCTTGGACATCGAAAGGAATCAGATACGCAGTATTTT

J: TRBJ2-7
V: TRBV7-9
D: TRBD1
size: many
CDR3: CASSLADPGTGGDEQYF
DNA: TGTGCCAGCAGCTTAGCAGACCCCGGGACAGGGGGCGACGAGCAGTACTTC

J: TRBJ2-2
V: TRBV30
D: NA
size: NA
CDR3: CAWTIFAGELFF
DNA: TGTGCCTGGACTATATTCGCGGGGGAGCTGTTTTTT

J: TRBJ2-5
V: TRBV3-1
D: NA
size: many
CDR3: CASSQLGQVQETQYF
DNA: TGTGCCAGCAGCCAATTGGGACAAGTCCAAGAGACCCAGTACTTC

J: TRBJ2-1
V: TRBV11-2
D: NA
size: many
CDR3: CASSLTGTRYNEQFF
DNA: TGTGCCAGCAGCCTGACCGGGACCCGGTACAATGAGCAGTTCTTC

J: TRBJ1-1
V: TRBV28
D: TRBD1
size: many
CDR3: CASSLIRGLKRAFF
DNA: TGTGCCAGCAGTTTAATCAGGGGGCTCAAACGGGCTTTCTTT

J: TRBJ2-3
V: TRBV7-9
D: NA
size: many
CDR3: CASSRDAPADTQYF
DNA: TGTGCCAGCAGCCGGGACGCCCCCGCAGATACGCAGTATTTT

J: TRBJ2-2
V: TRBV12-3/TRBV12-4
D: NA
size: few
CDR3: CASSFWDTGELFF
DNA: TGTGCCAGCAGTTTCTGGGACACCGGGGAGCTGTTTTTT

J: TRBJ1-5
V: TRBV7-9
D: NA
size: many
CDR3: CASSYSDSLNQPQHF
DNA: TGTGCCAGCAGCTACTCCGACAGTTTAAATCAGCCCCAGCATTTT

J: TRBJ1-6
V: TRBV5-6
D: TRBD1
size: NA
CDR3: CASSPRTGGINSPLHF
DNA: TGTGCCAGCAGCCCAAGGACAGGGGGCATTAATTCACCCCTCCACTTT

J: TRBJ1-4
V: TRBV5-1
D: NA
size: many
CDR3: CASSPGMASEKLFF
DNA: TGCGCCAGCAGCCCCGGTATGGCGTCTGAAAAACTGTTTTTT

J: TRBJ2-1
V: TRBV12-3/TRBV12-4
D: TRBD2
size: few
CDR3: CASSSTGGRANNEQFF
DNA: TGTGCCAGCAGTTCCACCGGCGGGAGGGCCAACAATGAGCAGTTCTTC

J: TRBJ2-3
V: TRBV28
D: NA
size: many
CDR3: CASSFTGLTDTQYF
DNA: TGTGCCAGCAGTTTTACAGGGCTCACAGATACGCAGTATTTT

J: TRBJ2-5
V: TRBV11-2
D: NA
size: many
CDR3: CASSLGFRVGETQYF
DNA: TGTGCCAGCAGCTTAGGTTTCCGGGTCGGGGAGACCCAGTACTTC